The rows below give T cell receptor beta chains drawn from one sample of a study of vaccination and CD4 T cells after COVID-19. The antigens these receptors bind are not known. A single record per CDR3 protein comes from TCRdb applying MiXCR to the PCR reads. The data contain roughly 13,000 distinct CDR3 sequences, more than 20% of them singletons. Sample: cultured CD4+ T cells from blood. These receptors were taken from a human donor with COVID-19. CDR3s include the opening cysteine and the closing phenylalanine or tryptophan. D genes are given only for firm matches. Clone sizes are given selectively: once, few, many, or a class where the clone is expanded.

length | size | D | J | V | DNA | CDR3
14 | - | - | TRBJ1-4 | TRBV10-1 | TGCGCCAGCCAGACGTGTGCAACTAATGAAAAACTGTTTTTT | CASQTCATNEKLFF
16 | few | - | TRBJ2-2 | TRBV11-3 | TGTGCCAGCAGCTTGAGACGGGGGGCGGGCACCGGGGAGCTGTTTTTT | CASSLRRGAGTGELFF
16 | few | - | TRBJ1-6 | TRBV11-2 | TGTGCCAGCAGCTTAGCTGTGGGTAGCAATAATTCACCCCTCCACTTT | CASSLAVGSNNSPLHF
13 | - | TRBD1 | TRBJ1-1 | TRBV5-1 | TGCGCCAGCAGCATCGGGACAGGGTCTGAAGCTTTCTTT | CASSIGTGSEAFF
14 | few | TRBD1 | TRBJ2-7 | TRBV7-2 | TGTGCCAGCAGGTCCACCCGACAGGGCCCCGAGCAGTACTTC | CASRSTRQGPEQYF
14 | few | - | TRBJ1-1 | TRBV6-5 | TGTGCCAGCAGTTACTTTTCCGGGACAAATGAAGCTTTCTTT | CASSYFSGTNEAFF
14 | - | TRBD2 | TRBJ2-2 | TRBV12-3/TRBV12-4 | TGTGCCATCGGGGGGGGACGGGGCACCGGGGAGCTGTTTTTT | CAIGGGRGTGELFF
15 | once | - | TRBJ2-2 | TRBV9 | TGTGCCAGCAGCGTATCGACAGGGAACACCGGGGAGCTGTTTTTT | CASSVSTGNTGELFF
13 | few | - | TRBJ2-7 | TRBV20-1 | TGCAGTCCGGGTTTAGGTTTGGGGGGCGAGCAGTACTTC | CSPGLGLGGEQYF
15 | few | - | TRBJ1-1 | TRBV11-2 | TGTGCCAGCAGCTTCCTCCCCGTCGGGAACACTGAAGCTTTCTTT | CASSFLPVGNTEAFF
14 | few | - | TRBJ2-3 | TRBV7-9 | TGTGCCAGCAGCTCAGAGCGAGGCACAGATACGCAGTATTTT | CASSSERGTDTQYF
10 | - | - | TRBJ2-7 | TRBV20-1 | TGCAGTGCTCACCATGGGGGCCAGTACTTC | CSAHHGGQYF
16 | - | TRBD2 | TRBJ2-5 | TRBV4-2 | TGTGCCAGCAGCCAAGGACTAGCGGGGGGAGGGGAGACCCAGTACTTC | CASSQGLAGGGETQYF
13 | medium-sized | - | TRBJ1-6 | TRBV7-8 | TGTGCCAGCAGCTTATTGGGGGGCTCACCCCTCCACTTT | CASSLLGGSPLHF
15 | - | TRBD1 | TRBJ1-6 | TRBV27 | TGTGCCAGCAGTTTCGCTTACAGGGGAGGCTCACCCCTCCACTTT | CASSFAYRGGSPLHF
17 | - | TRBD1 | TRBJ1-2 | TRBV19 | TGTGCCAGTAGTATAGGCTTGGGACAGGGGACTTCCTATGGCTACACCTTC | CASSIGLGQGTSYGYTF